A single sample is the source of the 16 T cell receptor beta chains below, sequenced in a study of PD-1 blockade in classical Hodgkin lymphoma. Brentuximab vedotin exposure varied, and every patient relapsed after autologous stem cell transplantation. Sequenced by immunoSEQ multiplex PCR; TCRdb stores in-frame clones only, minus some. Here the sample spans approximately 60,000 clones, around 88% being singletons. Here the sequenced sample was peripheral blood mononuclear cells (PBMCs), taken at baseline. The receptors shown here come from a human donor with classical Hodgkin lymphoma.

The V and J genes are TRBV18 and TRBJ1-4; D call uncertain. Germline loops: CDR1 KGHSH, CDR2 LQKENI. This CDR3 is built from 15 residues. Deletions cut 3 bases from V and 8 bases from J, with 16 bases between. The CDR3 DNA sequence: TGTGCCAGCTCACCCTCGCTCGACGGGCGGGAAAAACTGTTTTTT. It encodes CASSPSLDGREKLFF. The complete variable domain, with remaining parts taken from reference TRBV18 and TRBJ1-4, reads NAGVMQNPRHLVRRRGQEARLRCSPMKGHSHVYWYRQLPEEGLKFMVYLQKENIIDESGMPKERFSAEFPKEGPSILRIQQVVRGDSAAYFCASSPSLDGREKLFFGSGTQLSVL.

This clone was detected a few times. The genes are TRBV27 and TRBJ2-5, with a weak D call TRBD2 (5 bases). Between the trimmed V and J ends, which lost 0 bases and 5 bases, there was a span of 10 bases. CDR1 and CDR2 (germline): MNHEY, SMNVEV (reference sequence). This CDR3 is 14 amino acids long. The DNA of the CDR3 is TGTGCCAGCAGTTTATCGTCTCGAGGGGAGACCCAGTACTTC. It specifies CASSLSSRGETQYF.

This chain joins TRBV6-5 and TRBJ1-2; D is unclear. The CDR3 length is 13 residues. Germline loops: CDR1 MNHEY, CDR2 SVGAGI. Trimming pared 7 bases from V and 4 bases from J, leaving 13 bases between. CDR3 amino acids: CASTPELSYGYTF. The CDR3 DNA sequence: TGTGCCAGCACTCCGGAGCTTTCCTATGGCTACACCTTC.

The chain uses TRBV27 and TRBJ2-7; a weak D match, TRBD1 (6 bases). The CDR3 extends over 13 amino acids. Germline V gene sequence: CDR1 MNHEY, CDR2 SMNVEV (reference sequence). Deletions cut 2 bases from V and 5 bases from J, with 10 bases between. CDR3: CASSLQGIHEQYF. As DNA, the CDR3 is TGTGCCAGCAGTTTACAGGGGATCCACGAGCAGTACTTC.

This chain connects TRBV14 to TRBJ2-5; D unclear. The V and J ends lost 1 base and 1 base respectively, with 7 bases between them. CDR3 length: 14 amino acids. The V gene's germline CDR1 is SGHDN and CDR2 FVKESK. In DNA, the CDR3 is TGTGCCAGCAGCCAAGTTCGGGCCCAAGAGACCCAGTACTTC. Protein sequence: CASSQVRAQETQYF.

The chain uses TRBV5-4 and TRBJ1-1; tentative D call: TRBD1 (5 bases). The CDR3 covers 16 residues. Germline CDR1 reads SGHNT; CDR2 reads YYREEE (reference sequence). Trimming left V 4 bases short and J 1 base short, with 17 bases between. CDR3 protein: CASSPKTGTGNTEAFF. CDR3 sequence (DNA): TGTGCCAGCAGCCCTAAAACCGGGACGGGGAACACTGAAGCTTTCTTT.

V usage is TRBV7-2 and J usage is TRBJ1-1; unclear D gene. V lost 5 bases, J lost 6 bases, and 13 bases lay in between. Germline V gene sequence: CDR1 SGHTA, CDR2 FQGNSA. This CDR3 region has 13 residues. CDR3 region: CASSRGPPAEAFF. CDR3 DNA sequence: TGTGCCAGCAGCCGCGGACCCCCGGCTGAAGCTTTCTTT.

V and J are TRBV5-1 and TRBJ2-7; D is perhaps TRBD2 (6 bases). V was cut by 1 base and J by 3 bases, with 11 bases left in between. CDR1 is SGHRS, CDR2 YFSETQ, per germline. This CDR3 region has 14 residues. Here the CDR3 reads CASSLSPGDYEQYF. As DNA, the CDR3 is TGCGCCAGCAGCTTGTCTCCGGGGGACTACGAGCAGTACTTC.

The genes are TRBV7-2 and TRBJ1-5, with D possibly being TRBD1 (5 bases). CDR1 is SGHTA and CDR2 is FQGNSA in the germline V gene. This CDR3 has 15 residues. Trimming took off 5 bases at V and 5 bases at J, with 16 bases between the two ends. As DNA, the CDR3 is TGTGCCAGCAGCCTATATAATACGGGGCATCAGCCCCAGCATTTT. Translating gives CASSLYNTGHQPQHF. Together with reference TRBV7-2 and TRBJ1-5, the CDR3 gives the full variable domain: GAGVSQSPSNKVTEKGKDVELRCDPISGHTALYWYRQSLGQGLEFLIYFQGNSAPDKSGLPSDRFSAERTGGSVSTLTIQRTQQEDSAVYLCASSLYNTGHQPQHFGDGTRLSIL.

The rearrangement uses TRBV30 and TRBJ1-5; maybe TRBD1 (5 bases). The CDR3 extends over 13 amino acids. Germline assignment: CDR1 GTSNPN and CDR2 SVGIG (reference sequence). The germline V and J ends were trimmed by 3 bases and 5 bases, with 11 bases remaining between them. CDR3 DNA sequence: TGTGCCTGGAGAGTGGGGGAATATCAGCCCCAGCATTTT. Its protein product is CAWRVGEYQPQHF.

The genes are TRBV30 and TRBJ1-2, with a weak D call TRBD1 (5 bases). V gave up 0 bases and J gave up 3 bases, with 11 bases separating them. This CDR3 region has 14 residues. Germline CDR1 reads GTSNPN; CDR2 reads SVGIG (reference sequence). The CDR3 DNA reads TGTGCCTGGAGTGTAAAAGGGGAGGACTATGGCTACACCTTC. It specifies CAWSVKGEDYGYTF.

The rearrangement uses TRBV7-7 and TRBJ2-2, with 9 bases identical to TRBD1. J gave up 6 bases and V 5 bases, and 10 bases lay outside the gene matches. The CDR3 sequence is 16 residues long. The germline V gene encodes CDR1 SSHAT and CDR2 FNYEAQ (reference sequence). The CDR3: CASSQSGTGPSGELFF. In DNA, the CDR3 is TGTGCCAGCAGCCAGTCCGGGACAGGGCCATCCGGGGAGCTGTTTTTT.

This chain connects TRBV10-2 to TRBJ1-5; D is undetermined. Germline V gene sequence: CDR1 WSHSY, CDR2 SAAADI. This CDR3 spans 13 amino acids. Trimming cost V 10 bases and J 5 bases, with 15 bases left between them. The CDR3 bases are TGCGCCACCTCTTGGGTTATCGATCAGCCCCAGCATTTT. This translates into CATSWVIDQPQHF.

This clone was counted a few times. The chain uses TRBV19 and TRBJ1-2; 7 positions agree with TRBD1. J was trimmed by 4 bases and V by 2 bases; bases with no gene match: 4. This CDR3 is 14 amino acids long. From germline, CDR1 is LNHDA and CDR2 SQIVND (reference sequence). The CDR3 is CASSIRTGTYGYTF. For the CDR3, the DNA is TGTGCCAGTAGTATAAGGACAGGAACCTATGGCTACACCTTC.

This chain joins TRBV30 and TRBJ1-1, with 8 bases fitting TRBD1. Germline V gene sequence: CDR1 GTSNPN, CDR2 SVGIG (reference sequence). Trimming removed 2 bases from V and 5 bases from J; junction bases left unmatched: 7. CDR3 length: 14 amino acids. The CDR3 loop reads CAWSPGQGETEAFF. Written as DNA, the CDR3 is TGTGCCTGGAGTCCCGGACAGGGAGAGACTGAAGCTTTCTTT.

This rearrangement joins TRBV5-6 to TRBJ1-3, with a weak D call TRBD1 (6 bases). V lost 4 bases and J 0 bases, leaving 11 bases between the germline ends. The CDR3 spans 15 residues. CDR1 and CDR2 (germline): SGHDT, YYEEEE. For the CDR3, the DNA is TGTGCCAGCAGCCCCACAGGGTTCTCTGGAAACACCATATATTTT. It translates to CASSPTGFSGNTIYF.